Listed below are T cell receptor beta chains from one sample, sequenced in a study of chemoradiotherapy in HPV16-positive cancers. The repertoire was sequenced with immunoSEQ multiplex PCR; TCRdb's copy has only in-frame clones and lacks some. The sample has 25,000 to 35,000 clones; around 93% are singletons. Material: blood, obtained from a patient who underwent chemoradiotherapy. These receptors all stem from a human donor with HPV-associated anogenital cancer. Both conserved end residues are part of each CDR3. D genes are given only for firm matches. Only part of the rows carry a size: once, few, many, or a class if the clone is expanded.

D | length | J | size | V | CDR3 | DNA
TRBD2 | 19 | TRBJ2-3 | . | TRBV19 | CASSMGTSGGFRATDTQYF | TGTGCCAGTAGTATGGGGACTAGCGGTGGATTTCGGGCCACAGATACGCAGTATTTT
. | 12 | TRBJ1-2 | few | TRBV30 | CAWSSRGHGYTF | TGTGCCTGGAGTTCCAGAGGTCACGGCTACACCTTC
TRBD2 | 12 | TRBJ2-1 | . | TRBV10-3 | CAISDNGGRWFF | TGTGCCATCAGTGATAACGGCGGGAGATGGTTCTTC
TRBD1 | 15 | TRBJ2-3 | . | TRBV4-1 | CASSPGQGETDTQYF | TGCGCCAGCAGTCCCGGACAGGGGGAAACAGATACGCAGTATTTT
. | 14 | TRBJ2-3 | . | TRBV5-5 | CASSWRQEGDTQYF | TGTGCCAGCAGCTGGAGACAGGAGGGAGATACGCAGTATTTT
. | 14 | TRBJ2-6 | . | TRBV7-9 | CASPTISGANVLTF | TGTGCCAGCCCGACTATCTCTGGGGCCAACGTCCTGACTTTC
. | 16 | TRBJ2-6 | . | TRBV10-3 | CAIRDSSSSGANVLTF | TGTGCCATCAGGGACAGTTCAAGCTCTGGGGCCAACGTCCTGACTTTC
TRBD1 | 14 | TRBJ1-2 | . | TRBV28 | CASSSTGGIYGYTF | TGTGCCAGCAGTTCGACAGGGGGAATTTATGGCTACACCTTC
TRBD1 | 16 | TRBJ2-2 | . | TRBV11-2 | CASSRHPDRDTGELFF | TGTGCCAGCAGCCGACATCCCGACAGGGACACCGGGGAGCTGTTTTTT
. | 18 | TRBJ1-2 | . | TRBV19 | CASTLGGGLGIGGYGYTF | TGTGCCAGTACCCTGGGCGGCGGCCTAGGAATCGGGGGCTATGGCTACACCTTC
. | 15 | TRBJ2-7 | . | TRBV5-5 | CASSLIGRETYEQYF | TGTGCCAGCAGCTTGATCGGGAGAGAGACCTACGAGCAGTACTTC
. | 15 | TRBJ1-4 | . | TRBV14 | CASRHTDSTNEKLFF | TGTGCCAGCAGACATACAGATTCAACTAATGAAAAACTGTTTTTT
. | 15 | TRBJ2-7 | . | TRBV9 | CASSPQMGLSYEQYF | TGTGCCAGCAGCCCCCAAATGGGGCTCTCCTACGAGCAGTACTTC
. | 14 | TRBJ1-2 | . | TRBV5-4 | CASSLGMKGDGYTF | TGTGCCAGCAGCTTGGGTATGAAGGGCGACGGCTACACCTTC
. | 14 | TRBJ2-6 | . | TRBV4-1 | CASSPQSGANVLTF | TGCGCCAGCAGTCCACAATCTGGGGCCAACGTCCTGACTTTC
. | 13 | TRBJ2-1 | . | TRBV29-1 | CSAEGTPYNEQFF | TGCAGCGCCGAGGGTACACCCTACAATGAGCAGTTCTTC
. | 13 | TRBJ2-7 | . | TRBV29-1 | CSVVPVGADEQYF | TGCAGCGTTGTCCCAGTGGGGGCCGACGAGCAGTACTTC
TRBD2 | 16 | TRBJ2-7 | . | TRBV11-2 | CASSLRPGLEVYEQYF | TGTGCCAGCAGCTTGAGACCGGGACTAGAAGTCTACGAGCAGTACTTC
. | 13 | TRBJ1-2 | . | TRBV27 | CASGWAANYGYTF | TGTGCCAGCGGCTGGGCGGCTAACTATGGCTACACCTTC
TRBD2 | 13 | TRBJ2-2 | . | TRBV19 | CASSVAGPWELFF | TGTGCCAGTAGTGTAGCGGGACCTTGGGAGCTGTTTTTT
TRBD1 | 17 | TRBJ2-7 | . | TRBV7-9 | CASSPRTGQLLSYEQYF | TGTGCCAGCAGCCCCCGGACAGGCCAATTACTATCCTACGAGCAGTACTTC
TRBD1 | 15 | TRBJ2-1 | . | TRBV4-1 | CASSLGQGAYNEQFF | TGCGCCAGCAGCCTTGGACAGGGAGCCTACAATGAGCAGTTCTTC
TRBD2 | 15 | TRBJ2-1 | . | TRBV5-1 | CASSFTSGGALEQFF | TGCGCCAGCAGCTTCACTAGCGGGGGGGCCCTTGAGCAGTTCTTC
. | 16 | TRBJ2-7 | . | TRBV6-5 | CASSLGLRSGGYEQYF | TGTGCCAGCAGTTTGGGACTTCGGTCTGGAGGCTACGAGCAGTACTTC
. | 14 | TRBJ1-2 | . | TRBV18 | CASSTPETGYGYTF | TGTGCCAGCTCAACACCGGAGACGGGCTATGGCTACACCTTC
. | 12 | TRBJ1-2 | . | TRBV19 | CASSQGSFGYTF | TGTGCCAGTAGCCAGGGGAGTTTTGGCTACACCTTC
. | 13 | TRBJ2-7 | . | TRBV28 | CASSLSPLYEQYF | TGTGCCAGCAGTTTGTCCCCTTTGTACGAGCAGTACTTC
. | 14 | TRBJ2-7 | . | TRBV5-1 | CASSGATVAYEQYF | TGCGCCAGCAGCGGAGCGACGGTGGCCTACGAGCAGTACTTC
TRBD1 | 15 | TRBJ1-3 | . | TRBV7-9 | CASSLEAGGGNTIYF | TGTGCCAGCAGCTTAGAAGCAGGGGGCGGAAACACCATATATTTT
. | 16 | TRBJ2-3 | . | TRBV6-4 | CASSEQRTIGADTQYF | TGTGCCAGCAGTGAGCAACGGACGATTGGGGCAGATACGCAGTATTTT
. | 16 | TRBJ2-7 | . | TRBV6-5 | CASSYSIYRAMDEQYF | TGTGCCAGCAGTTACTCGATTTACAGGGCGATGGACGAGCAGTACTTC
TRBD1 | 14 | TRBJ2-7 | . | TRBV11-2 | CASSLGDSFYEQYF | TGTGCCAGCAGCTTAGGGGACAGCTTCTACGAGCAGTACTTC
. | 13 | TRBJ1-3 | . | TRBV10-3 | CAIRGDRGNTIYF | TGTGCCATAAGGGGGGACCGCGGAAACACCATATATTTT
. | 14 | TRBJ2-7 | . | TRBV5-1 | CASSGGPSSYEQYF | TGCGCCAGCAGCGGGGGGCCGAGCTCCTACGAGCAGTACTTC
. | 12 | TRBJ2-1 | . | TRBV30 | CAWSEQGYEQFF | TGTGCCTGGAGCGAACAGGGCTATGAGCAGTTCTTC
. | 13 | TRBJ2-3 | . | TRBV7-3 | CASSITGTDTQYF | TGTGCCAGCAGCATTACAGGCACAGATACGCAGTATTTT
TRBD1 | 14 | TRBJ1-1 | . | TRBV10-3 | CAISEMTGGTEAFF | TGTGCCATCAGTGAAATGACAGGGGGGACTGAAGCTTTCTTT
. | 15 | TRBJ1-2 | . | TRBV10-3 | CAISPDSPIRYGYTF | TGTGCCATCAGCCCTGACAGCCCGATTCGTTATGGCTACACCTTC
. | 15 | TRBJ2-5 | . | TRBV5-6 | CASSLALGDRQTQYF | TGTGCCAGCAGCTTGGCCTTGGGGGATAGGCAGACCCAGTACTTC
TRBD1 | 14 | TRBJ1-5 | . | TRBV2 | CASRRDSTNQPQHF | TGTGCCAGCCGCCGGGACAGCACCAATCAGCCCCAGCATTTT